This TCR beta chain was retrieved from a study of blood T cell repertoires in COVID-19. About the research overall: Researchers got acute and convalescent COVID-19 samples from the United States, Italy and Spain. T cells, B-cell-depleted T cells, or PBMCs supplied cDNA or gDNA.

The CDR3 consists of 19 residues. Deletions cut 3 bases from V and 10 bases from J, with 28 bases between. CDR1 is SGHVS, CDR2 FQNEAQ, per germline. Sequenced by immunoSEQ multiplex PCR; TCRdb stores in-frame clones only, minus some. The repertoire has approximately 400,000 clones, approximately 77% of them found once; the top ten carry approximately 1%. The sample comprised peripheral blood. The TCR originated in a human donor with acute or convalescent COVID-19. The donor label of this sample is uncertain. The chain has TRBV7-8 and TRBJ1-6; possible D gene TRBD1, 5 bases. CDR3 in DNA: TGTGCCAGCAGCTTCCGCGGCCAAACTGGGGCCGGACTAGCCTCACCCCTCCACTTT. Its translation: CASSFRGQTGAGLASPLHF.